The rows below give T cell receptor beta chains drawn from one sample of a study of cytomegalovirus exposure and HLA in healthy donors. Sequencing was performed with immunoSEQ multiplex PCR; in TCRdb, only in-frame clones are kept and a portion is missing. This table has about 120,000 clones, more than 80% appearing once. Sequenced input: PBMCs. The receptor source for this set is a man aged 30 to 39 in good health and CMV-seronegative. CDR3s include the opening cysteine and the closing phenylalanine or tryptophan. The order of the fields is CDR3 DNA, CDR3 protein, J gene, V gene, clone size, D gene. A D gene is named only where the DNA matches it firmly. The listing skips clone size in some rows; elsewhere it reads once, few, many or a size class.

CDR3 DNA: TGTGCCAGCAGCTTCGGACCGAGCGGGAGCTCCTACGAGCAGTACTTC
CDR3 protein: CASSFGPSGSSYEQYF
J gene: TRBJ2-7
V gene: TRBV5-4
clone size: NA
D gene: TRBD2

CDR3 DNA: TGTGCCACCACCGCAGTCATTGGGACAGGGAAAATAGTTACCCAGCATTTT
CDR3 protein: CATTAVIGTGKIVTQHF
J gene: TRBJ1-5
V gene: TRBV15
clone size: NA
D gene: TRBD1

CDR3 DNA: TGTGCCAGCAGTTCAACAGGGAACATTCAGTACTTC
CDR3 protein: CASSSTGNIQYF
J gene: TRBJ2-4
V gene: TRBV6-5
clone size: few
D gene: NA

CDR3 DNA: TGTGCCTGGCTTCTCGAGACGGGAGCAGATACGCAGTATTTT
CDR3 protein: CAWLLETGADTQYF
J gene: TRBJ2-3
V gene: TRBV30
clone size: NA
D gene: NA

CDR3 DNA: TGTGCCAGCAGTTACCGTCCGGTCCAGAACACTGAAGCTTTCTTT
CDR3 protein: CASSYRPVQNTEAFF
J gene: TRBJ1-1
V gene: TRBV6-6
clone size: NA
D gene: NA

CDR3 DNA: TGTGCCAGCAGTTTATGGGACACCAATGAAAAACTGTTTTTT
CDR3 protein: CASSLWDTNEKLFF
J gene: TRBJ1-4
V gene: TRBV28
clone size: NA
D gene: NA

CDR3 DNA: TGCGCCAGCAGCCAAGAATTCGGACTGGGGACAGATACGCAGTATTTT
CDR3 protein: CASSQEFGLGTDTQYF
J gene: TRBJ2-3
V gene: TRBV4-3
clone size: NA
D gene: NA

CDR3 DNA: TGTGCCAGCAGTCATGACGGGGACATGAACACTGAAGCTTTCTTT
CDR3 protein: CASSHDGDMNTEAFF
J gene: TRBJ1-1
V gene: TRBV5-4
clone size: few
D gene: NA

CDR3 DNA: TGTGCCAGCATCCCACAGGGGGCTCTGAACACTGAAGCTTTCTTT
CDR3 protein: CASIPQGALNTEAFF
J gene: TRBJ1-1
V gene: TRBV7-2
clone size: NA
D gene: TRBD1

CDR3 DNA: TGTGCCAGCAGCTTGTCGGCTAGCCCGTATTTT
CDR3 protein: CASSLSASPYF
J gene: TRBJ2-3
V gene: TRBV7-9
clone size: NA
D gene: NA

CDR3 DNA: TGTGCCAGCAGCCCGGGGACAGACTATGGCTACACCTTC
CDR3 protein: CASSPGTDYGYTF
J gene: TRBJ1-2
V gene: TRBV11-2
clone size: NA
D gene: TRBD1

CDR3 DNA: TGCGCCAGCAGCCAAGAAGACTTTGGACTAGCGGGAGACCCCTACGAGCAGTACTTC
CDR3 protein: CASSQEDFGLAGDPYEQYF
J gene: TRBJ2-7
V gene: TRBV4-1
clone size: NA
D gene: TRBD2

CDR3 DNA: TGTGCCAGCAGCTCCCCCGGAGGGAACTATGGCTACACCTTC
CDR3 protein: CASSSPGGNYGYTF
J gene: TRBJ1-2
V gene: TRBV9
clone size: NA
D gene: NA

CDR3 DNA: TGTGCCAGCACCCCGGAACTAGCCGCAGAGACCCAGTACTTC
CDR3 protein: CASTPELAAETQYF
J gene: TRBJ2-5
V gene: TRBV7-6
clone size: NA
D gene: NA

CDR3 DNA: TGTGCCAGCAGCTTAGATCCAGCGGGAGCCAGCTACAATGAGCAGTTCTTC
CDR3 protein: CASSLDPAGASYNEQFF
J gene: TRBJ2-1
V gene: TRBV7-6
clone size: NA
D gene: TRBD2

CDR3 DNA: TGTGCCAGCAGTCTAGCGGACTCCTACAATGAGCAGTTCTTC
CDR3 protein: CASSLADSYNEQFF
J gene: TRBJ2-1
V gene: TRBV2
clone size: NA
D gene: TRBD2

CDR3 DNA: TGTGCCAGCAACACAGGGGGCCACTATGGCTACACCTTC
CDR3 protein: CASNTGGHYGYTF
J gene: TRBJ1-2
V gene: TRBV5-4
clone size: few
D gene: TRBD1

CDR3 DNA: TGTGCCAGCAGTTTTTACCTTGGGACAGGGGCCTTGAACACTGAAGCTTTCTTT
CDR3 protein: CASSFYLGTGALNTEAFF
J gene: TRBJ1-1
V gene: TRBV28
clone size: NA
D gene: TRBD1

CDR3 DNA: TGCAGCGTGACCCTAGGAACTGAAGCTTTCTTT
CDR3 protein: CSVTLGTEAFF
J gene: TRBJ1-1
V gene: TRBV29-1
clone size: NA
D gene: NA